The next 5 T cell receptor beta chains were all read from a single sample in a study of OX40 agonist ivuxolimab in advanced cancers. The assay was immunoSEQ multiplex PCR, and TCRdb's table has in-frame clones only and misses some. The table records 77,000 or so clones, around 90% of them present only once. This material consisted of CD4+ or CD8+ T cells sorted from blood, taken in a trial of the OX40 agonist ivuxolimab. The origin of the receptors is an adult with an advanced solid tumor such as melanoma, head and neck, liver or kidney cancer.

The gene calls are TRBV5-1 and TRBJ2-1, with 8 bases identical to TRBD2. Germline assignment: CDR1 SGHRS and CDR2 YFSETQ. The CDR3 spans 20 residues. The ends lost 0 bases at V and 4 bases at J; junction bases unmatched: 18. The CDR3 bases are TGCGCCAGCAGCTTGGCCGAGGCGGGGGGTCCACCCGGTCCTTACAATGAGCAGTTCTTC. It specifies CASSLAEAGGPPGPYNEQFF.

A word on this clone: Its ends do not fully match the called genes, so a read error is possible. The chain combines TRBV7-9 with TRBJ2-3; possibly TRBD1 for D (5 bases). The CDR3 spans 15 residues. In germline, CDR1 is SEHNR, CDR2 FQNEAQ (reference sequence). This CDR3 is CASSVAQGNTDTQYF. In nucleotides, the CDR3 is TGTGCCAGCAGCGTAGCCCAGGGAAACACAGATACGCAGTATTTT.

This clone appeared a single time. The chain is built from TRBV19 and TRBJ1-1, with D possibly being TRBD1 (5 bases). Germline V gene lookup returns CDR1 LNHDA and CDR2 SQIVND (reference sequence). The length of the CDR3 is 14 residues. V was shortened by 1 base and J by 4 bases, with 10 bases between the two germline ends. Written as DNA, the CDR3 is TGTGCCAGTAGTATAGTGGGACTTTCCACTGAAGCTTTCTTT. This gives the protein CASSIVGLSTEAFF.

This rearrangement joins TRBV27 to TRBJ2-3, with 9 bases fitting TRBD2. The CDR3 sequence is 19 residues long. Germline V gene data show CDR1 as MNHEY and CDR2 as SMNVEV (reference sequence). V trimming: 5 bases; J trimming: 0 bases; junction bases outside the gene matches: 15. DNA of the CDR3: TGTGCCAGCAGTCGAACAAACCTAAGACTAGCGGAGAGCACAGATACGCAGTATTTT. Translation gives CASSRTNLRLAESTDTQYF.

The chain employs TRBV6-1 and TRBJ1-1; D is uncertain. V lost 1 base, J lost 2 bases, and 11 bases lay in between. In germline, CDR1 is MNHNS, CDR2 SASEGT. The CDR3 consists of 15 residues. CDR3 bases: TGTGCCAGCAGTGAAGGTCGGGATTTCAACACTGAAGCTTTCTTT. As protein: CASSEGRDFNTEAFF.